A single sample gave rise to the 29 T cell receptor beta chains below, sequenced in a study of CD8+ T cells in alopecia areata. cDNA reverse transcribed from extracted RNA served as the sequencing template. Sequencing used immunoSEQ multiplex PCR; TCRdb keeps in-frame clones, though not all of them. Of about 290,000 clones in the sample, roughly 60% are singletons; the top ten hold around 1.7%. Treatment in this sample: oral pan-JAK inhibitor, 5-10 mg twice daily. The sequencing used CD4+ T cells sorted from blood, collected at week 24, from a patient treated with tofacitinib. The receptors were gathered from a human donor with alopecia areata.

J is TRBJ2-7 and V is TRBV5-1; D uncertain. The CDR3 consists of 12 residues. The germline V gene has CDR1 SGHRS and CDR2 YFSETQ. V lost 6 bases and J lost 3, with 10 bases in between. The DNA of the CDR3 is TGCGCCAGCAAACAATCAAACTACGAGCAGTACTTC. It encodes CASKQSNYEQYF.

The J gene is TRBJ1-1, the V gene TRBV30; D remains unclear. CDR1 GTSNPN and CDR2 SVGIG come from the germline V gene (reference sequence). The CDR3 loop spans 13 amino acids. With 5 bases removed from V and 11 bases from J, the gap between germline ends came to 21 bases. The chain's CDR3 is CAWGPSEKPGAFF. Here the CDR3 DNA reads TGTGCCTGGGGTCCCTCTGAGAAGCCGGGGGCTTTCTTT. The full variable domain, rest sourced from reference TRBV30 and TRBJ1-1, is SQTIHQWPATLVQPVGSPLSLECTVEGTSNPNLYWYRQAAGRGLQLLFYSVGIGQISSEVPQNLSASRPQDRQFILSSKKLLLSDSGFYLCAWGPSEKPGAFFGQGTRLTVV.

The genes are TRBV2 and TRBJ1-1, with D possibly matching TRBD1 (5 bases). The CDR3 totals 12 residues. Germline CDR1 and CDR2: SNHLY and FYNNEI. V lost 7 bases and J lost 0, with 6 bases in between. The CDR3 reads CASKGLNTEAFF. The CDR3 DNA is TGTGCCAGCAAGGGGCTGAACACTGAAGCTTTCTTT.

This clone showed up just a few times. This rearrangement joins TRBV4-1 to TRBJ2-5; TRBD2 might be the D (6 bases). Trimming took off 4 bases at V and 1 base at J, with 10 bases between the two ends. Looked up from germline, CDR1 is MGHRA and CDR2 is YSYEKL. This CDR3 has 14 amino acids. The CDR3 DNA reads as TGCGCCAGCAGCCGCGGAGGGTTCCAAGAGACCCAGTACTTC. This translates into CASSRGGFQETQYF.

The rearrangement joins TRBV18 to TRBJ1-5; D is unresolved. CDR1 KGHSH and CDR2 LQKENI come from the germline V gene. Trimming pared 2 bases from V and 2 bases from J, leaving 13 bases between. The CDR3 spans 16 residues. The CDR3 DNA reads TGTGCCAGCTCACCATTAGGGCGGGAGGGCAATCAGCCCCAGCATTTT. Translation gives CASSPLGREGNQPQHF. Using reference TRBV18 and TRBJ1-5 for the parts outside the CDR3, the full variable domain is NAGVMQNPRHLVRRRGQEARLRCSPMKGHSHVYWYRQLPEEGLKFMVYLQKENIIDESGMPKERFSAEFPKEGPSILRIQQVVRGDSAAYFCASSPLGREGNQPQHFGDGTRLSIL.

This chain uses TRBV9 with TRBJ2-2; 9 bases agree with TRBD2. V was clipped by 4 bases and J by 2 bases; unmatched bases: 3. The germline V gene encodes CDR1 SGDLS and CDR2 YYNGEE. The CDR3 loop spans 15 amino acids. The CDR3 protein is CASSPGTSNTGELFF. The CDR3 DNA follows: TGTGCCAGCAGCCCCGGGACTAGCAACACCGGGGAGCTGTTTTTT.

This clone has just a few counts. The V call is TRBV29-1, the J call TRBJ2-1; D uncertain. CDR3 size: 12 residues. Trimming stripped 6 bases from V and 6 bases from J, with 12 bases between. In germline, CDR1 is SQVTM, CDR2 ANQGSEA. CDR3 nucleotides: TGCAGCGTAGGGTTTGGTTCCAATGAGCAGTTCTTC. Protein product: CSVGFGSNEQFF.

V and J are TRBV2 and TRBJ1-6; 8 nucleotides line up with TRBD1. Germline V lookup: CDR1 SNHLY, CDR2 FYNNEI. V shed 5 bases and J 5 bases; nucleotides not matched to a gene: 8. The CDR3 has 16 amino acids. The CDR3 here is CASSYTGTGNNSPLHF. In DNA form, the CDR3 reads TGTGCCAGCAGTTACACCGGGACAGGCAATAATTCACCCCTCCACTTT. Filled out from reference TRBV2 and TRBJ1-6, the complete variable domain reads EPEVTQTPSHQVTQMGQEVILRCVPISNHLYFYWYRQILGQKVEFLVSFYNNEISEKSEIFDDQFSVERPDGSNFTLKIRSTKLEDSAMYFCASSYTGTGNNSPLHFGNGTRLTVT.

The chain joins TRBV5-1 to TRBJ2-7, with TRBD1 matching over 7 bases. Germline V gene sequence: CDR1 SGHRS, CDR2 YFSETQ. The CDR3 extends over 15 amino acids. Losses at the gene ends were 4 bases for V and 2 bases for J; bases not matched to a gene: 9. The CDR3 here is CASSPGTGVTYEQYF. CDR3 nucleotides: TGCGCCAGCAGCCCCGGAACAGGGGTAACCTACGAGCAGTACTTC.

This clone was picked up a small number of times. V is TRBV4-1 and J is TRBJ2-5; D not resolved. CDR3 size: 18 residues. CDR1 MGHRA and CDR2 YSYEKL come from the germline V gene. V lost 0 bases and J 5 bases, leaving 22 bases between the germline ends. The CDR3 reads CASSQEVIFRQPKETQYF. CDR3 DNA sequence: TGCGCCAGCAGCCAAGAAGTTATCTTCAGGCAGCCAAAGGAGACCCAGTACTTC.

The chain couples TRBV4-2 to TRBJ2-5; D is perhaps TRBD1 (6 bases). The CDR3 extends over 14 amino acids. Germline V gene sequence: CDR1 LGHNA, CDR2 YNFKEQ. V dropped 0 bases and J dropped 4 bases, with 9 bases sitting between them. The CDR3 nucleotides read TGTGCCAGCAGCCAAGAGGGGGCTCGAGAGACCCAGTACTTC. It codes for CASSQEGARETQYF.

The V call is TRBV27, the J call TRBJ1-5, with 7 bases matching TRBD1. From germline, CDR1 is MNHEY and CDR2 SMNVEV (reference sequence). V was pared by 8 bases and J by 0 bases, with 13 bases of the junction left unmatched. The CDR3 is 17 amino acids. The CDR3 spells CASSPKTGRRSNQPQHF. CDR3 nucleotides: TGTGCCAGCTCCCCCAAGACAGGGCGGCGTAGCAATCAGCCCCAGCATTTT.

The chain uses TRBV30 and TRBJ2-7, with TRBD1 identical over 7 bases. V lost 2 bases to trimming and J lost 1 base; unmatched junction nucleotides: 8. The CDR3 has 15 residues. Germline V gene lookup returns CDR1 GTSNPN and CDR2 SVGIG (reference sequence). The CDR3 is CAWSSGTDYSYEQYF. CDR3 DNA sequence: TGTGCCTGGAGTTCCGGGACAGACTATTCCTACGAGCAGTACTTC.

The chain is built from TRBV5-1 and TRBJ1-1; 7 bases are a match to TRBD1. CDR3 length: 14 residues. From germline, CDR1 is SGHRS and CDR2 YFSETQ. With V trimmed by 2 bases and J by 5 bases, 6 bases remained unmatched. CDR3 sequence reads: CASSFRQGVTEAFF. The CDR3 DNA is TGCGCCAGCAGCTTTCGCCAGGGGGTTACTGAAGCTTTCTTT.

This clone was seen only a few times. The CDR3, as DNA: TGCGCCAGCAGCTCAGACTTCTATGGCTACACCTTC. It specifies CASSSDFYGYTF. The chain uses TRBV5-1 and TRBJ1-2, with D uncertain. The germline V and J ends were trimmed by 3 bases and 4 bases, with 7 bases remaining between them. Per the germline V gene, CDR1 is SGHRS and CDR2 is YFSETQ. This CDR3 region has 12 residues.

This CDR3 is CASSQWGVCIVGELFF. As DNA, the CDR3 is TGCGCCAGCAGTCAATGGGGGGTTTGCATCGTCGGGGAGCTGTTTTTT. The chain recombines TRBV23-1 with TRBJ2-2; possibly TRBD2 for D (6 bases). TRBV23-1 is labeled an ORF, and its function is uncertain. Trimming pared 1 base from V and 7 bases from J, leaving 16 bases between. This CDR3 spans 16 amino acids.

This clone was found a few times. The chain couples TRBV4-1 to TRBJ2-1; 7 bases fit TRBD1. Unmatched junction bases numbered 4, after V lost 4 bases and J lost 4 bases. The CDR3 totals 14 residues. Germline values: CDR1 MGHRA, CDR2 YSYEKL. CDR3 bases: TGCGCCAGCAGCCCGACAGGGATTTACAATGAGCAGTTCTTC. It is translated as CASSPTGIYNEQFF.

V is TRBV5-4 and J is TRBJ2-7; no definite D call. The CDR3 loop spans 14 amino acids. Trimming pared 4 bases from V and 10 bases from J, leaving 21 bases between. Germline V CDR1 and CDR2: SGHNT, YYREEE (reference sequence). Here the CDR3 DNA reads TGTGCCAGCAGCCTTGGAGATGCGGCAAGGAATCAGTACTTC. This sequence encodes CASSLGDAARNQYF.

This chain connects TRBV28 to TRBJ1-6; TRBD1 matches 10 bases. The CDR3 runs to 16 residues. CDR1 and CDR2 from the germline V gene are MDHEN and SYDVKM. Unmatched junction bases numbered 6, after V lost 1 base and J lost 9 bases. The CDR3 loop reads CASSLLGTGVGSPLHF. The CDR3 DNA sequence: TGTGCCAGCAGTTTATTGGGGACAGGGGTAGGTTCACCCCTCCACTTT. Together with reference TRBV28 and TRBJ1-6, the CDR3 gives the full variable domain: DVKVTQSSRYLVKRTGEKVFLECVQDMDHENMFWYRQDPGLGLRLIYFSYDVKMKEKGDIPEGYSVSREKKERFSLILESASTNQTSMYLCASSLLGTGVGSPLHFGNGTRLTVT.

There are a few counts of this clone. This chain connects TRBV5-1 to TRBJ1-1; tentatively, D is TRBD1 (5 bases). V shed 4 bases and J shed 3 bases, with 7 bases lying between them. This CDR3 has 12 amino acids. Germline V gene data show CDR1 as SGHRS and CDR2 as YFSETQ. In nucleotides, the CDR3 is TGCGCCAGCAGCGGGGACCACACTGAAGCTTTCTTT. Translation gives CASSGDHTEAFF.

In this sample, this clone turned up once. This rearrangement joins TRBV29-1 to TRBJ1-1, with D unresolved. Trimming pared 7 bases from V and 8 bases from J, leaving 11 bases between. CDR1 SQVTM and CDR2 ANQGSEA come from the germline V gene. The CDR3 totals 10 residues. Here the CDR3 reads CSANTEEAFF. In nucleotides, the CDR3 is TGCAGCGCTAATACAGAGGAAGCTTTCTTT.

A note on this clone: Other DNA variants within this sample encode the same CDR3. The chain carries TRBV7-2 and TRBJ2-5; TRBD2 might be the D (6 bases). Per germline, CDR1 SGHTA and CDR2 FQGNSA. The V end lost 0 bases, the J end lost 2 bases, and 7 bases lay between the germline ends. This CDR3 region has 14 residues. CDR3 region: CASSLAGTQETQYF. The DNA for the CDR3 is TGTGCCAGCAGCTTAGCTGGGACTCAAGAGACCCAGTACTTC.

The rearrangement joins TRBV6-6 to TRBJ2-5, with 7 bases aligning to TRBD2. There are 14 residues in the CDR3. Trimming cost V 4 bases and J 3 bases; bases outside gene matches: 5. Germline values: CDR1 MNHNY, CDR2 SVGAGI (reference sequence). The CDR3 protein is CASSSREGKETQYF. Here the CDR3 DNA reads TGTGCCAGCAGTTCGAGGGAGGGGAAAGAGACCCAGTACTTC.

This clone appeared a few times. The V call is TRBV10-3, the J call TRBJ2-3; 12 bases match TRBD2. This CDR3 spans 14 amino acids. Trimming at V came to 6 bases and at J to 4 bases, leaving 2 bases not matched to a gene. Per the germline V gene, CDR1 is ENHRY and CDR2 is SYGVKD. CDR3 protein: CAISPSGGADTQYF. In nucleotides, the CDR3 is TGTGCCATCAGCCCTAGCGGGGGGGCAGATACGCAGTATTTT.

V is TRBV18 and J is TRBJ1-5; a possible D gene is TRBD1 (6 bases). The CDR3 runs 16 residues. V dropped 1 base and J dropped 3 bases, with 13 bases sitting between them. Germline CDR1 KGHSH, CDR2 LQKENI. In DNA form, the CDR3 reads TGTGCCAGCTCACCACGTCCAGGGGCAATCAATCAGCCCCAGCATTTT. Translation gives CASSPRPGAINQPQHF.

In its sample, this clone was seen a few times. The chain couples TRBV5-4 to TRBJ1-1; 10 bases are shared with TRBD1. There are 17 residues in the CDR3. CDR1 SGHNT and CDR2 YYREEE come from the germline V gene (reference sequence). V lost 1 base, J lost 7 bases, and 13 bases stayed unmatched. The CDR3 spells CASSLPRDRGIGGEAFF. The DNA for the CDR3 is TGTGCCAGCAGCTTGCCCCGGGACAGGGGCATCGGTGGTGAAGCTTTCTTT. Looking up the rest from reference TRBV5-4 and TRBJ1-1 gives the full variable domain: ETGVTQSPTHLIKTRGQQVTLRCSSQSGHNTVSWYQQALGQGPQFIFQYYREEENGRGNFPPRFSGLQFPNYSSELNVNALELDDSALYLCASSLPRDRGIGGEAFFGQGTRLTVV.

Only a few counts were recorded for this clone. This CDR3 is CASSFLAGPSTDTQYF. CDR3 bases: TGTGCCAGCAGCTTCCTAGCGGGGCCTAGCACAGATACGCAGTATTTT. V and J are TRBV7-2 and TRBJ2-3; TRBD2 matches 9 bases. The CDR3 contains 16 residues. The germline V gene has CDR1 SGHTA and CDR2 FQGNSA. The V segment lost 3 bases and the J segment 0 bases; nucleotides outside the gene matches: 4.

The chain is built from TRBV6-5 and TRBJ2-3; possibly TRBD1 or TRBD2 for D (5 bases each). In germline, CDR1 is MNHEY, CDR2 SVGAGI. V gave up 2 bases and J gave up 0 bases, with 12 bases separating them. The CDR3 totals 16 residues. This chain's CDR3 is CASSYRGGGSTDTQYF. CDR3 DNA sequence: TGTGCCAGCAGTTACCGGGGTGGGGGAAGCACAGATACGCAGTATTTT.

The V call is TRBV7-2, the J call TRBJ1-5; D perhaps matches TRBD1 (5 bases). The germline V and J ends were trimmed by 6 bases and 3 bases, with 15 bases remaining between them. The CDR3 contains 15 residues. Germline CDR1 is SGHTA and CDR2 is FQGNSA. The CDR3: CASRSGSAYNQPQHF. The CDR3 DNA follows: TGTGCCAGCAGATCAGGGTCCGCTTACAATCAGCCCCAGCATTTT.